The 27 T cell receptor beta chains listed next were all sequenced from one sample in a study of T-cell reconstitution after alpha-beta-depleted transplantation in children. Unique molecular identifiers were incorporated into the prepared TCRbeta library. A single record per CDR3 protein comes from TCRdb applying MiXCR to the PCR reads. The sample has around 250,000 distinct CDR3 sequences, around 7.5% seen once. The sequencing used PBMCs, mostly from graft donor cells, collected 180 days after TCRalphabeta/CD19-depleted stem cell transplant. The receptors shown here come from a male patient younger than 18 who had a stem cell transplant for acute lymphoblastic leukemia, so the T cells may come from the graft donor.

The table lists this clonotype with many counts. V and J are TRBV7-2 and TRBJ2-5, with D possibly being TRBD2 (6 bases). The V end was cut by 3 bases, the J end by 4 bases, with 18 bases between. CDR3 size: 16 residues. Germline-derived CDR1 and CDR2 are SGHTA and FQGNSA. The CDR3 is CASSLGLGSPLETQYF. The DNA of the CDR3 is TGTGCCAGCAGCTTGGGACTGGGGTCTCCCCTAGAGACCCAGTACTTC.

This clonotype was picked up many times. The rearrangement uses TRBV20-1 and TRBJ2-3, with D possibly matching TRBD1 (5 bases). Trimming removed 5 bases at V and 3 bases at J, with 12 bases between. The CDR3 is 13 amino acids. Germline V gene data show CDR1 as DFQATT and CDR2 as SNEGSKA (reference sequence). The CDR3 DNA is TGCAGTGCTCGGACACCTAGTACAGATACGCAGTATTTT. This gives the protein CSARTPSTDTQYF.

This clonotype was seen repeatedly, ten times or more. The chain carries TRBV4-2 and TRBJ2-3; a possible D gene is TRBD2 (5 bases). CDR1 is LGHNA, CDR2 YNFKEQ, per germline. CDR3 size: 14 residues. The V end lost 4 bases, the J end lost 1 base, and 9 bases lay between the germline ends. The CDR3 loop reads CASSRERGTDTQYF. The CDR3 DNA reads as TGTGCCAGCAGCCGAGAGAGGGGCACAGATACGCAGTATTTT.

This clonotype was found many times. J is TRBJ1-5 and V is TRBV24-1; D is unclear. From germline, CDR1 is KGHDR and CDR2 SFDVKD. The CDR3 has 17 amino acids. The V end lost 10 bases, the J end lost 10 bases, and 31 bases lay between the germline ends. The chain's CDR3 is CATILRGAISPKHPQHF. In nucleotides, the CDR3 is TGTGCCACGATATTACGCGGAGCCATTTCCCCGAAACACCCCCAGCATTTT.

This clonotype was seen repeatedly, ten times or more. This sequence joins TRBV19 and TRBJ1-4; 10 nucleotides match TRBD1. Germline V lookup: CDR1 LNHDA, CDR2 SQIVND (reference sequence). This CDR3 spans 16 amino acids. Unmatched junction bases numbered 9, after V lost 7 bases and J lost 4 bases. In nucleotides, the CDR3 is TGTGCCAGTAAGCAACTGAGGGACAGGGGTAATGAAAAACTGTTTTTT. Protein: CASKQLRDRGNEKLFF.

This clonotype occurred many times. The chain uses TRBV2 and TRBJ1-5; D uncertain. The CDR3 totals 13 residues. V was shortened by 2 bases and J by 7 bases, with 9 bases between the two germline ends. Germline CDR1 reads SNHLY; CDR2 reads FYNNEI. CDR3 bases: TGTGCCAGCAGTGAATCGGGGAGGCAGCCCCAGCATTTT. Its protein product is CASSESGRQPQHF.

This clonotype was counted many times. V and J are TRBV20-1 and TRBJ2-7; 8 positions match TRBD2. V lost 3 bases and J lost 0; bases outside the gene matches: 4. Germline lookup yields CDR1 DFQATT and CDR2 SNEGSKA (reference sequence). The CDR3 totals 14 residues. The chain's CDR3 is CSASSSGSSYEQYF. CDR3 bases: TGCAGTGCTAGTTCTAGCGGGTCCTCCTACGAGCAGTACTTC.

Turning to this clonotype: Since a much larger clone is just one base distant, this may be a read error. V and J are TRBV7-9 and TRBJ2-1; D is undetermined. The CDR3 is made up of 17 amino acids. V was shortened by 4 bases and J by 4 bases, with 20 bases between the two germline ends. The germline V gene encodes CDR1 SEHNR and CDR2 FQNEAQ (reference sequence). CDR3 protein: CASSSRARESSYNEQFF. The CDR3 DNA reads TGTGCCAGCAGCTCCCGCGCTAGAGAGTCCTCGTACAATGAGCAGTTCTTC.

This clonotype was seen many times. This chain connects TRBV29-1 to TRBJ2-7; no reliable D call. The CDR3 is made up of 11 amino acids. V lost 3 bases to trimming and J lost 4 bases, with 7 bases between them. The germline V gene encodes CDR1 SQVTM and CDR2 ANQGSEA. In nucleotides, the CDR3 is TGCAGCGTTGAGGACCCGTACGAGCAGTACTTC. This gives the protein CSVEDPYEQYF.

This clonotype occurred many times. The rearrangement joins TRBV19 to TRBJ2-1; perhaps TRBD1 as D (6 bases). The germline V gene has CDR1 LNHDA and CDR2 SQIVND (reference sequence). V lost 10 bases and J 2 bases, leaving 15 bases between the germline ends. The CDR3 consists of 14 residues. In DNA form, the CDR3 reads TGTGCCACTCAAACAGGGTTTCCCTACAATGAGCAGTTCTTC. This encodes CATQTGFPYNEQFF.

This clonotype was seen ten or more times. This rearrangement joins TRBV7-9 to TRBJ2-7, with D perhaps TRBD2 (7 bases). CDR1 and CDR2 from the germline V gene are SEHNR and FQNEAQ (reference sequence). The CDR3 is made up of 16 amino acids. V shed 1 base and J shed 1 base, with 14 bases lying between them. The CDR3 loop is CASSLERGGRSYEQYF. CDR3 coding DNA: TGTGCCAGCAGCTTAGAAAGGGGGGGTAGGTCCTACGAGCAGTACTTC.

This clonotype appeared many times. V and J are TRBV11-2 and TRBJ1-2; D might be TRBD1 (6 bases). Germline V lookup: CDR1 SGHAT, CDR2 FQNNGV. This CDR3 comprises 15 residues. V was trimmed by 1 base and J by 13 bases, leaving 22 bases between them. The CDR3 region is CASSLAPGTQKPLTF. The CDR3 nucleotides read TGTGCCAGCAGCTTAGCCCCCGGGACACAAAAGCCTCTCACCTTC.

The table lists this clonotype with many counts. V gene TRBV15 combines with J gene TRBJ2-5, with TRBD1 matching over 11 bases. Germline V CDR1 and CDR2: LNHNV, YYDKDF (reference sequence). There are 15 residues in the CDR3. Trimming removed 1 base from V and 6 bases from J; junction bases left unmatched: 4. CDR3 DNA sequence: TGTGCCACCAGCAGAGTCGGGACAGGGGGGAAGACCCAGTACTTC. This sequence encodes CATSRVGTGGKTQYF.

This clonotype was counted ten times or more. J is TRBJ1-4 and V is TRBV6-1; the D is unclear. V lost 6 bases and J 4 bases, leaving 18 bases between the germline ends. Germline V gene sequence: CDR1 MNHNS, CDR2 SASEGT. The CDR3 runs to 16 residues. The CDR3: CASSRTRGMGNEKLFF. CDR3 DNA sequence: TGTGCCAGCAGCCGTACACGAGGGATGGGTAATGAAAAACTGTTTTTT.

This clonotype was seen many times. This chain connects TRBV5-4 to TRBJ2-5, with a weak D call TRBD1 (5 bases). From germline, CDR1 is SGHNT and CDR2 YYREEE (reference sequence). Trimming cost V 3 bases and J 1 base, with 13 bases left between them. The CDR3 has 15 amino acids. The CDR3 loop is CASSSLGRPQETQYF. The DNA for the CDR3 is TGTGCCAGCAGCTCCCTGGGGCGGCCCCAAGAGACCCAGTACTTC.

This clonotype was seen at least ten times. The chain carries TRBV4-2 and TRBJ2-6; D is perhaps TRBD1 (6 bases). The V gene lost 3 bases and the J gene lost 0 bases, with 21 bases spanning the gap. From germline, CDR1 is LGHNA and CDR2 YNFKEQ. This CDR3 contains 20 residues. In nucleotides, the CDR3 is TGTGCCAGCAGCCACCTACTCGGACAGTTCAACCACTCTGGGGCCAACGTCCTGACTTTC. This sequence encodes CASSHLLGQFNHSGANVLTF.

This clonotype appeared many times. V usage is TRBV25-1 and J usage is TRBJ1-5, with a tentative D call TRBD1 (6 bases). From germline, CDR1 is MGHDK and CDR2 SYGVNS. The CDR3 runs 14 residues. V shed 6 bases and J shed 1 base, with 10 bases lying between them. The CDR3 sequence is CASRATGSNQPQHF. Written as DNA, the CDR3 is TGTGCCAGCAGGGCCACAGGGAGCAATCAGCCCCAGCATTTT.

As for this clonotype: With a much larger clone just one base away, this may be a read error. The chain joins TRBV11-2 to TRBJ2-7, with D maybe TRBD2 (6 bases). The CDR3 loop spans 15 amino acids. Germline assignment: CDR1 SGHAT and CDR2 FQNNGV. This CDR3 is CASTFGTLGFYDQYF. The CDR3 DNA is TGTGCCAGCACCTTCGGGACTTTGGGTTTCTACGACCAGTACTTC.

V and J are TRBV18 and TRBJ1-3; 7 bases are a match to TRBD1. The CDR3 extends over 18 amino acids. V lost 0 bases and J lost 0; bases outside the gene matches: 8. Per the germline V gene, CDR1 is KGHSH and CDR2 is LQKENI. CDR3 region: CASSPPFRGQSSGNTIYF. The CDR3, as DNA: TGTGCCAGCTCACCACCATTCCGGGGACAGAGCTCTGGAAACACCATATATTTT. Full variable domain (outside the CDR3, taken from reference TRBV18 and TRBJ1-3): NAGVMQNPRHLVRRRGQEARLRCSPMKGHSHVYWYRQLPEEGLKFMVYLQKENIIDESGMPKERFSAEFPKEGPSILRIQQVVRGDSAAYFCASSPPFRGQSSGNTIYFGEGSWLTVV.

This clonotype came up many times. V is TRBV7-8 and J is TRBJ2-7; D might be TRBD1 (5 bases). Germline CDR1 SGHVS, CDR2 FQNEAQ. The CDR3 covers 14 residues. The V end lost 6 bases, the J end lost 6 bases, and 18 bases lay between the germline ends. CDR3 sequence: CASSPRGRSSEQYF. The CDR3 nucleotides read TGTGCCAGCAGTCCTAGGGGCAGATCGTCCGAGCAGTACTTC.

This clonotype has a count of ten or more. The chain recombines TRBV5-1 with TRBJ2-6, with D possibly being TRBD1 (5 bases). The ends were cut back, 4 bases at V and 0 bases at J, with 8 bases in the middle. Germline CDR1 and CDR2: SGHRS and YFSETQ. This CDR3 is 15 amino acids long. CDR3 protein: CASSAQGSGANVLTF. The CDR3 coding sequence is TGCGCCAGCAGCGCGCAGGGCTCTGGGGCCAACGTCCTGACTTTC.

There are many counts of this clonotype. The genes are TRBV4-1 and TRBJ2-5, with TRBD1 identical over 9 bases. The V segment lost 3 bases and the J segment 5 bases; nucleotides outside the gene matches: 7. Germline CDR1 is MGHRA and CDR2 is YSYEKL. CDR3 length: 15 amino acids. DNA of the CDR3: TGCGCCAGCAGCCATCCCGGGACAGGGTTGGAGACCCAGTACTTC. Translating it yields CASSHPGTGLETQYF.

The chain couples TRBV21-1 to TRBJ2-2; the listed D gene, TRBD1, was not tested against the DNA. TRBV21-1 is noted as a pseudogene. The CDR3 is made up of 16 amino acids. This CDR3 is CASSSPRQSNTGELFF. Written as DNA, the CDR3 is TGTGCCAGCAGCTCCCCCAGACAGTCGAACACCGGGGAGCTGTTTTTT.

Many counts were recorded for this clonotype. This chain links TRBV20-1 with TRBJ2-7; TRBD2 matches 11 bases. The CDR3 spans 16 residues. Losses at the gene ends were 5 bases for V and 0 bases for J; bases not matched to a gene: 9. The V gene's germline CDR1 is DFQATT and CDR2 SNEGSKA (reference sequence). The CDR3: CSARGLAVISSYEQYF. CDR3 nucleotides: TGCAGTGCTCGGGGACTAGCGGTTATAAGCTCCTACGAGCAGTACTTC.

This clonotype was seen repeatedly, ten times or more. The J gene is TRBJ2-1, the V gene TRBV9, with D maybe TRBD2 (6 bases). V was pared by 4 bases and J by 4 bases, with 30 bases between. CDR1 is SGDLS and CDR2 is YYNGEE in the germline V gene. The CDR3 loop spans 20 amino acids. Written as DNA, the CDR3 is TGTGCCAGCAGCACCCTTAGGCCCTCAACTTCGGAGGGGCCGTACAATGAGCAGTTCTTC. It encodes CASSTLRPSTSEGPYNEQFF.

This clonotype was counted many times. The chain employs TRBV28 and TRBJ1-5; D is unresolved. The germline V gene encodes CDR1 MDHEN and CDR2 SYDVKM. The CDR3 has 13 residues. The ends were cut back, 6 bases at V and 0 bases at J, with 6 bases in the middle. CDR3 sequence: CASSWISNQPQHF. For the CDR3, the DNA is TGTGCCAGCAGCTGGATTAGCAATCAGCCCCAGCATTTT.

This clonotype was picked up many times. The V gene is TRBV21-1, the J gene TRBJ2-3; the D call of TRBD2 is as the table states it, not checked on the DNA. TRBV21-1 is deemed a pseudogene. This CDR3 region has 16 residues. CDR3 in amino acids: CASSKERTSPTDTQYF. The CDR3 region has the DNA TGTGCCAGCAGCAAAGAGAGGACTAGCCCCACAGATACGCAGTATTTT.